These T cell receptor beta chains were read from a single sample in a study of T cell changes during pregnancy in multiple sclerosis. Sequencing was performed with immunoSEQ multiplex PCR; in TCRdb, only in-frame clones are kept and a portion is missing. The sample contains 60,000 or so clones, less than 95% of which appear only once. The material sequenced was CD4+ T cells from peripheral blood mononuclear cells, taken after pregnancy. The source is a female donor in good health, enrolled as a control in a pregnancy study. Each CDR3 is given with its conserved first and last residue. Each record gives: V gene, clone size, J gene, CDR3 protein. Size tells how often a clone was seen (once, few, many) or the class of an expanded clone, and some rows leave it out.

TRBV6-5,-,TRBJ2-5,CASRPGGGMETQYF
TRBV7-2,-,TRBJ2-7,CASSPSGEVTYEQYF
TRBV7-2,-,TRBJ1-4,CASSWAGLNEKLFF
TRBV9,-,TRBJ1-3,CASSSGGISGNTIYF
TRBV9,-,TRBJ2-3,CASSRGLAGLDTQYF
TRBV7-6,-,TRBJ2-7,CASTERGGALGNEQYF
TRBV11-1,-,TRBJ2-1,CASSRYGSEQFF
TRBV5-6,-,TRBJ1-5,CASSATGGNQPQHF
TRBV9,-,TRBJ2-3,CASSVATRGGLNTQYF
TRBV28,-,TRBJ1-5,CASSLPDYSNQPQHF
TRBV7-2,-,TRBJ1-1,CASSLEPTQGTEAFF
TRBV6-5,-,TRBJ1-5,CASSLSLNQPQHF
TRBV6-5,-,TRBJ1-2,CASSGGKDYGYTF
TRBV28,few,TRBJ1-5,CASSPLSRGLQHF
TRBV19,-,TRBJ2-2,CASSTGTSGGLLTPGELFF
TRBV5-1,-,TRBJ2-7,CASSTQTGFGEQYF
TRBV7-2,-,TRBJ2-1,CASSPLRGDNNEQFF
TRBV7-6,-,TRBJ2-2,CASSLPRGTGELFF
TRBV30,once,TRBJ1-2,CAWSRGRGDGYTF
TRBV5-1,-,TRBJ2-2,CASSWTSGGVTGELFF
TRBV9,-,TRBJ1-1,CASSPTGSTEAFF
TRBV11-3,-,TRBJ1-3,CASSLDAGSGNTIYF
TRBV5-1,-,TRBJ2-7,CASSLEGFGTIYRRQYF
TRBV4-2,-,TRBJ2-1,CASSQDPRLAGGGDEQFF
TRBV5-6,-,TRBJ1-2,CASSPDTGIRYTF
TRBV5-4,-,TRBJ2-7,CASSLGIAGGLSYEQYF